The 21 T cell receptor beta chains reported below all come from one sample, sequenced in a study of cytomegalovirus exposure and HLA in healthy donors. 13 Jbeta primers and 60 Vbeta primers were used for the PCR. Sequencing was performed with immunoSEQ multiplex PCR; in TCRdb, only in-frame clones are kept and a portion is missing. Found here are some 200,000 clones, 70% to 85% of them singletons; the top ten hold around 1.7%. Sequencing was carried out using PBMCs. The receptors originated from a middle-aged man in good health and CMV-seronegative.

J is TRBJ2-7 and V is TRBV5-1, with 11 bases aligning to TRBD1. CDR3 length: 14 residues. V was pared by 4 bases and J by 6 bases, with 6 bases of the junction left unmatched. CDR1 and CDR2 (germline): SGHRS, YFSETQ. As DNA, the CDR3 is TGCGCCAGCAGCAACCCCGGGACAGGGGGCGAGCAGTACTTC. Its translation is CASSNPGTGGEQYF.

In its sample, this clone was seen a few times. CDR3 amino acids: CASTYSSYNEQFF. The CDR3 coding sequence is TGTGCCAGTACCTACAGCTCCTACAATGAGCAGTTCTTC. The rearrangement links TRBV19 to TRBJ2-1; unclear D gene. Per germline, CDR1 LNHDA and CDR2 SQIVND (reference sequence). Between the trimmed V and J ends, which lost 7 bases and 0 bases, there was a span of 7 bases. This CDR3 comprises 13 residues.

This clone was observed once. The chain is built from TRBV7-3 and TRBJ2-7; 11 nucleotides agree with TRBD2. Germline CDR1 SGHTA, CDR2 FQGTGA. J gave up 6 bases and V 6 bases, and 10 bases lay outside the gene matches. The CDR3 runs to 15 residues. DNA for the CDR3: TGTGCCAGCAGTTTAGCGGGAGGGCCCCAAGGCGAGCAGTACTTC. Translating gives CASSLAGGPQGEQYF.

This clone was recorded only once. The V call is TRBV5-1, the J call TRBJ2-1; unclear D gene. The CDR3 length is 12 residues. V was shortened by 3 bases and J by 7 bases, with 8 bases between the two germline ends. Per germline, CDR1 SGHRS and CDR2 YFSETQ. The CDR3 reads CASSYETNEQFF. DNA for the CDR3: TGCGCCAGCAGCTACGAAACTAATGAGCAGTTCTTC.

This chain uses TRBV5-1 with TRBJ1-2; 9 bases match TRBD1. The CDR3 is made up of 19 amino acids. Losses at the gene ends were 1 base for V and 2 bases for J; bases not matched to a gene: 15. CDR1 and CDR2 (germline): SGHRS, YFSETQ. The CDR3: CASSLFASGTGSRNYGYTF. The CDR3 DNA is TGCGCCAGCAGCTTGTTTGCCTCCGGGACAGGGAGTAGAAACTATGGCTACACCTTC.

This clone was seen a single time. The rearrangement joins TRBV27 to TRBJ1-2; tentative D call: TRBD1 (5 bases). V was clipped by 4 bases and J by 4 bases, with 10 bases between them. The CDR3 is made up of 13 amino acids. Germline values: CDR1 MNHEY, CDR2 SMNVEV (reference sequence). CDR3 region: CASSYDRSYGYTF. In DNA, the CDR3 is TGTGCCAGCAGTTACGACAGATCCTATGGCTACACCTTC.

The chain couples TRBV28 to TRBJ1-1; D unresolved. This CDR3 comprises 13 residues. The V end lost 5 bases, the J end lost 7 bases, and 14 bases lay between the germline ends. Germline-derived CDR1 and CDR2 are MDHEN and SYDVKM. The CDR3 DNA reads TGTGCCAGCAGTCCTCATACGTCGGGTGAAGCTTTCTTT. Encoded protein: CASSPHTSGEAFF.

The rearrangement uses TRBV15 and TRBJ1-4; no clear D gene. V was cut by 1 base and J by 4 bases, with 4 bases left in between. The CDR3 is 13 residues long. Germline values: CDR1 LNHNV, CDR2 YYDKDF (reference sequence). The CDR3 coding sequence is TGTGCCACCAGCAGAGCTCTTAATGAAAAACTGTTTTTT. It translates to CATSRALNEKLFF.

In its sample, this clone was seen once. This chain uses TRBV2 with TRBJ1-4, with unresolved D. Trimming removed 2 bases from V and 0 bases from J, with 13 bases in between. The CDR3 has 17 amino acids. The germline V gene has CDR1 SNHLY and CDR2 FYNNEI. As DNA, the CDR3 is TGTGCCAGCAGTGAAACGATACGGGGTGCAACTAATGAAAAACTGTTTTTT. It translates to CASSETIRGATNEKLFF.

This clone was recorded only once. The CDR3 nucleotides are TGCGCCAGCAGCCGACCGGGACTAGGGCACAATGAGCAGTTCTTC. It is translated as CASSRPGLGHNEQFF. The chain has TRBV5-1 and TRBJ2-1; 8 nucleotides align to TRBD2. The V gene's germline CDR1 is SGHRS and CDR2 YFSETQ. The CDR3 extends over 15 amino acids. V was clipped by 4 bases and J by 5 bases; unmatched bases: 8.

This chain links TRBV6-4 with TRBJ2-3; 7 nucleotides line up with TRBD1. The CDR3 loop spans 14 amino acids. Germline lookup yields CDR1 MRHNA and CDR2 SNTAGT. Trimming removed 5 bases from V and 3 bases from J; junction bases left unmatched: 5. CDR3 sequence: CASSPSRGTDTQYF. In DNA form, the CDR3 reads TGTGCCAGCAGTCCCAGCAGGGGGACAGATACGCAGTATTTT.

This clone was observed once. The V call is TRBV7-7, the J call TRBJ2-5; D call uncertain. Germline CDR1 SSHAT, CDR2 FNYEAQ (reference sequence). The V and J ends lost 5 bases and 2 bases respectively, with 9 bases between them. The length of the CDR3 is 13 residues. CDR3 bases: TGTGCCAGCAGCGTAGACTCACAAGAGACCCAGTACTTC. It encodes CASSVDSQETQYF.

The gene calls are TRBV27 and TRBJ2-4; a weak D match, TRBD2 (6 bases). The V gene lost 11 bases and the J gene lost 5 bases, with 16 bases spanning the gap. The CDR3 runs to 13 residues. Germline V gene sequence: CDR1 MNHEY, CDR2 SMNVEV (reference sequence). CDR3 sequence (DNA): TGTGCCGCCCAGGGACTGAATCAAAACATTCAGTACTTC. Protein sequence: CAAQGLNQNIQYF.

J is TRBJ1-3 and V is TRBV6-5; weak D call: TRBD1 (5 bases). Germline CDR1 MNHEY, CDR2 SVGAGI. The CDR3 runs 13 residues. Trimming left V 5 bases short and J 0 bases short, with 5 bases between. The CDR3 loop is CASSQGSGNTIYF. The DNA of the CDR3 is TGTGCCAGCAGTCAGGGCTCTGGAAACACCATATATTTT.

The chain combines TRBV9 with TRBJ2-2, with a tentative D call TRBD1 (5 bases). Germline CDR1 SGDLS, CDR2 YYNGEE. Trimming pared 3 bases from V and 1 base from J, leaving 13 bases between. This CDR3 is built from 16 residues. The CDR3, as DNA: TGTGCCAGCAGCGCAACCGGTACAGGGAACACCGGGGAGCTGTTTTTT. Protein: CASSATGTGNTGELFF.

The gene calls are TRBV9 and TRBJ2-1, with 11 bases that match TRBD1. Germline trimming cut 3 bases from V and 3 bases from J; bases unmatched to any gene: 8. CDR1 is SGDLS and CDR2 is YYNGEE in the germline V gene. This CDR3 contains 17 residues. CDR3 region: CASSGGSGTGGYNEQFF. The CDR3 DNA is TGTGCCAGCAGCGGAGGTAGTGGGACAGGGGGCTACAATGAGCAGTTCTTC.

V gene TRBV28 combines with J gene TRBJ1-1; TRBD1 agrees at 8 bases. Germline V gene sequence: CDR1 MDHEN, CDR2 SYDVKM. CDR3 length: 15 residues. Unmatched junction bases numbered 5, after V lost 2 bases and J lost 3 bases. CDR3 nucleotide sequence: TGTGCCAGCAGTTTAGAGCAGGGGGCCTACACTGAAGCTTTCTTT. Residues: CASSLEQGAYTEAFF. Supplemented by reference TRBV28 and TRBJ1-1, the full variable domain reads DVKVTQSSRYLVKRTGEKVFLECVQDMDHENMFWYRQDPGLGLRLIYFSYDVKMKEKGDIPEGYSVSREKKERFSLILESASTNQTSMYLCASSLEQGAYTEAFFGQGTRLTVV.

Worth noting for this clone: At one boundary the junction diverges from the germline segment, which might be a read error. The CDR3 is CASSFGDLDYKQYF. CDR3 DNA: TGCGCCAGCAGCTTTGGGGATCTCGACTACAAGCAGTACTTC. The chain couples TRBV5-1 to TRBJ2-7, with D possibly being TRBD2 (5 bases). Germline CDR1 is SGHRS and CDR2 is YFSETQ. The CDR3 runs 14 residues.

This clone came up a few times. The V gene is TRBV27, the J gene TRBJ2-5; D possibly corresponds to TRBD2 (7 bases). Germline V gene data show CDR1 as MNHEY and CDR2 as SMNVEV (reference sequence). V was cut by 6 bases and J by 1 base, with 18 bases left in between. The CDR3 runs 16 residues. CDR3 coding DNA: TGTGCCAGCAGACTACAGGGAGGGAGTTTCCAAGAGACCCAGTACTTC. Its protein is CASRLQGGSFQETQYF.

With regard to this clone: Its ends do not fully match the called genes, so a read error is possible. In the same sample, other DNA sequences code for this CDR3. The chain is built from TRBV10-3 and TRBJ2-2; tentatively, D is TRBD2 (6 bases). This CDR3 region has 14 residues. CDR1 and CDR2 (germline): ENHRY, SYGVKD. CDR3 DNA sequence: TGTGCCATCAGTGAGCCGGGGGATACCGGGGAGCTGTTCTTT. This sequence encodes CAISEPGDTGELFF.

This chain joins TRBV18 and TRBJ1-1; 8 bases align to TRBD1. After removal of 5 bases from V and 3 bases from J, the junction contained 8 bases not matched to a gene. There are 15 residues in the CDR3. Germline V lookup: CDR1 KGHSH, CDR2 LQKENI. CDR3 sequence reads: CASSSRQGIDTEAFF. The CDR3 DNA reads TGTGCCAGCTCATCCCGACAGGGGATCGACACTGAAGCTTTCTTT. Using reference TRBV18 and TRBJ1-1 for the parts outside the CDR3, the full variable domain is NAGVMQNPRHLVRRRGQEARLRCSPMKGHSHVYWYRQLPEEGLKFMVYLQKENIIDESGMPKERFSAEFPKEGPSILRIQQVVRGDSAAYFCASSSRQGIDTEAFFGQGTRLTVV.